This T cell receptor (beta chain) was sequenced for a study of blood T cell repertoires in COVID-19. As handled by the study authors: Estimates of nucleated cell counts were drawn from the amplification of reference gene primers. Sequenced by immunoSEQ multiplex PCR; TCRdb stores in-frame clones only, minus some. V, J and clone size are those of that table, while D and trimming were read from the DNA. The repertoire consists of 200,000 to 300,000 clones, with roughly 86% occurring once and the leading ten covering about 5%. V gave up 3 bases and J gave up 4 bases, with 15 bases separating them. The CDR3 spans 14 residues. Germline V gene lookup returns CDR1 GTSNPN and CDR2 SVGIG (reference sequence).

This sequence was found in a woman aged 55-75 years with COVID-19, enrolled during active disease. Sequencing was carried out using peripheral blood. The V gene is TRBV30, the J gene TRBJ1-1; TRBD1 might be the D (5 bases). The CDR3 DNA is TGTGCCTGGAGCCAGGGCAGTGGTGGCACTGAAGCTTTCTTT. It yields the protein CAWSQGSGGTEAFF. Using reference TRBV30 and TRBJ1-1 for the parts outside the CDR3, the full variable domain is SQTIHQWPATLVQPVGSPLSLECTVEGTSNPNLYWYRQAAGRGLQLLFYSVGIGQISSEVPQNLSASRPQDRQFILSSKKLLLSDSGFYLCAWSQGSGGTEAFFGQGTRLTVV.